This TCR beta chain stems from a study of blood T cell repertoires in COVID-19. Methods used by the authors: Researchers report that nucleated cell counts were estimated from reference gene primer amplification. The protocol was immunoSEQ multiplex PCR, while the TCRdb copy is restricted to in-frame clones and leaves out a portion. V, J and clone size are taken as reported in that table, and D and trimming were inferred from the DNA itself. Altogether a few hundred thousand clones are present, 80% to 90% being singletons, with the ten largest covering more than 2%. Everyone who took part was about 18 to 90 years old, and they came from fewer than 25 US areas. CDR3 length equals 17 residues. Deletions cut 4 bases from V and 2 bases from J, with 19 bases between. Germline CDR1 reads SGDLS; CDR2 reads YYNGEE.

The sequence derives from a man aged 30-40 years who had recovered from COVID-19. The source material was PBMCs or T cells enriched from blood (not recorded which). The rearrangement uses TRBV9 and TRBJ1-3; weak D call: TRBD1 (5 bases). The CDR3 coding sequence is TGTGCCAGCAGCCGTACCCCCTTACGGGGGGCTGGAAACACCATATATTTT. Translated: CASSRTPLRGAGNTIYF.